The rows below give T cell receptor beta chains drawn from one sample of a study of early T cells in non-severe SARS-CoV-2 infection. Each CDR3 protein gets one entry after TCRdb re-called the 5' RACE reads with MiXCR. The table lists 40,000 to 55,000 distinct CDR3 sequences, 13% of them singletons. The sample was whole blood. The receptors derive from an adult who was a healthcare worker with PCR-confirmed SARS-CoV-2 infection or an uninfected control (not recorded which). The CDR3 runs from the conserved cysteine through the conserved F or W. Each record gives: clone size, D gene, J gene, V gene, CDR3 protein. D genes are given only for firm matches. The size of a clone is reported for some rows only, either as once, few or many, or as a class for expanded clones.

>few|.|TRBJ2-7|TRBV2
CASRRDDYEQYF
>few|.|TRBJ2-2|TRBV7-2
CASSLKSTGELFF
>many|.|TRBJ1-6|TRBV12-3/TRBV12-4
CASSSGVSPLHF
>few|.|TRBJ2-7|TRBV28
CASSLSQGEQYF
>few|.|TRBJ2-3|TRBV28
CASRSGGADTQYF
>many|.|TRBJ2-1|TRBV19
CASSSPKGYNEQFF
>few|.|TRBJ1-2|TRBV6-6
CASSYSWAAGYTF
>.|.|TRBJ1-2|TRBV11-2
CASSLVNGQGSGYTF
>many|.|TRBJ2-4|TRBV3-1
CASSQVGNAMNIQYF
>few|TRBD2|TRBJ2-4|TRBV20-1
CSARDPSGGAGAKNIQYF
>few|.|TRBJ2-7|TRBV28
CASSTGTTEYEQYF
>few|.|TRBJ2-3|TRBV29-1
CSVESGGTDTQYF
>many|.|TRBJ2-5|TRBV12-3/TRBV12-4
CASSFPSKETQYF
>many|TRBD2|TRBJ2-1|TRBV29-1
CSGTGLAGEGSSYNEQFF
>many|.|TRBJ1-5|TRBV5-4
CASSEGDQPQHF
>many|TRBD1|TRBJ1-5|TRBV19
CASSRPGQGAGQPQHF
>many|.|TRBJ1-2|TRBV29-1
CSVESANYGYTF
>few|TRBD2|TRBJ2-3|TRBV29-1
CSVGETSGSVPDTQYF
>.|.|TRBJ1-5|TRBV28
CASGLGQPQHF
>few|TRBD2|TRBJ2-7|TRBV6-6
CASSSLAGGGEQYF
>.|.|TRBJ1-2|TRBV28
CASSLGGLGYTF
>.|.|TRBJ1-1|TRBV5-1
CASSPLEGAEAFF
>few|.|TRBJ2-3|TRBV6-5
CASTRTASGLTDTQYF
>few|TRBD1|TRBJ1-4|TRBV20-1
CSASRTGQLFF
>few|.|TRBJ2-7|TRBV4-1
CASSQVGAIYEQYF
>many|.|TRBJ1-5|TRBV12-3/TRBV12-4
CASSLFGGSNQPQHF